The 5 T cell receptor beta chains presented below share a single source sample, sequenced in a study of T cells after yellow fever vaccination. MiXCR, run by TCRdb on the 5' RACE reads, gives a single entry per CDR3 protein. The repertoire holds fewer than 450,000 distinct CDR3 sequences, 4% seen once, with approximately 24% in the top ten. Source: PBMCs, taken 5 days after the yellow fever booster vaccination. The source is a young man who received the YFV17D yellow fever vaccine.

This clonotype was found a few times. This chain links TRBV12-3 or TRBV12-4 with TRBJ2-5, with D possibly matching TRBD2 (5 bases). With 2 bases removed from V and 2 bases from J, the gap between germline ends came to 12 bases. The CDR3 length is 15 residues. CDR3 protein: CASSLTGYQQETQYF. CDR3 coding DNA: TGTGCCAGCAGTTTAACGGGGTACCAACAAGAGACCCAGTACTTC.

This clonotype has more than one count but fewer than ten. The rearrangement uses TRBV7-9 and TRBJ2-1, with no clear D. V gave up 3 bases and J gave up 0 bases, with 3 bases separating them. CDR3 length: 13 residues. Germline V CDR1 and CDR2: SEHNR, FQNEAQ (reference sequence). The CDR3 region has the DNA TGTGCCAGCAGCTTGGTCTCCTACAATGAGCAGTTCTTC. Translated, it gives CASSLVSYNEQFF.

At least ten counts were recorded for this clonotype. The V and J genes are TRBV4-2 and TRBJ1-1, with D uncertain. V lost 5 bases to trimming and J lost 10 bases, with 14 bases between them. The CDR3 is 12 amino acids. Per the germline V gene, CDR1 is LGHNA and CDR2 is YNFKEQ. The chain's CDR3 is CASSSREGRAFF. The DNA of the CDR3 is TGTGCCAGCAGCTCTCGAGAGGGTCGAGCTTTCTTT.

This rearrangement joins TRBV20-1 to TRBJ2-1; 8 bases are shared with TRBD1. Germline-derived CDR1 and CDR2 are DFQATT and SNEGSKA (reference sequence). V gave up 6 bases and J gave up 7 bases; unmatched junction bases: 8. This CDR3 comprises 13 residues. Written as DNA, the CDR3 is TGCAGTGCCCCCTGGACAGGGAGAAATGAGCAGTTCTTC. It is translated as CSAPWTGRNEQFF.

This clonotype was counted only a few times. The J gene is TRBJ1-5, the V gene TRBV5-6; 9 nucleotides agree with TRBD1. V trimming: 1 base; J trimming: 5 bases; junction bases outside the gene matches: 16. This CDR3 region has 19 residues. Per the germline V gene, CDR1 is SGHDT and CDR2 is YYEEEE. CDR3 in DNA: TGTGCCAGCAGCTTGCGCCGTTCGACAGGGGGTAGTCGCCATCAGCCCCAGCATTTT. The encoded protein is CASSLRRSTGGSRHQPQHF.